This TCR beta chain emerged from a study of cytomegalovirus exposure and HLA in healthy donors. Study-wide points: Cytomegalovirus status, reportedly, was diagnosed with high specificity and sensitivity by the classifier. The authors confirmed in vitro that three CMV-associated chains were specific for CMV antigens. It was found in a later analysis that first-cohort TCR clusters tended to co-occur in the 90 to 150 validation repertoires. The study put 150 or so TCR beta chains on its list as cytomegalovirus-associated.

The CDR3 length is 13 residues. Germline lookup yields CDR1 MNHNY and CDR2 SVGAGI (reference sequence). Trimming stripped 7 bases from V and 8 bases from J, with 15 bases between. Profiled with immunoSEQ multiplex PCR; TCRdb holds only in-frame clones, not every one. In the table there are 150,000 to 200,000 clones, 85% to 90% of which are singletons. A remark on this clone: Its antigen is as yet unknown.

Sequencing was performed on PBMCs. The chain links TRBV6-6 to TRBJ2-4, with D maybe TRBD1 (6 bases). The TCR originated in a woman aged 18-29 years in good health and CMV-seropositive. The CDR3 DNA is TGTGCCAGCACCAGGGGCTCCCTGGACATTCAGTACTTC. Its protein is CASTRGSLDIQYF.